This TCR beta chain derives from a study of cytotoxic CD8 clonotypes in ibrutinib-treated CLL. This CDR3 contains 14 residues. Trimming took 4 bases from V and 2 from J; bases not matched to a gene: 4. Germline loops: CDR1 ENHRY, CDR2 SYGVKD. Profiled with immunoSEQ multiplex PCR; TCRdb holds only in-frame clones, not every one. The table records hundreds of thousands of clones, more than 70% of them present only once. Sequenced material: PBMCs, taken after 12 months of ibrutinib treatment. The chain joins TRBV10-3 to TRBJ2-5, with 7 bases identical to TRBD2. The TCR comes from a human donor with chronic lymphocytic leukemia. CDR3 sequence (DNA): TGTGCCATCAGTGTGGTTAGCGGGCAAGAGACCCAGTACTTC. It is translated as CAISVVSGQETQYF.